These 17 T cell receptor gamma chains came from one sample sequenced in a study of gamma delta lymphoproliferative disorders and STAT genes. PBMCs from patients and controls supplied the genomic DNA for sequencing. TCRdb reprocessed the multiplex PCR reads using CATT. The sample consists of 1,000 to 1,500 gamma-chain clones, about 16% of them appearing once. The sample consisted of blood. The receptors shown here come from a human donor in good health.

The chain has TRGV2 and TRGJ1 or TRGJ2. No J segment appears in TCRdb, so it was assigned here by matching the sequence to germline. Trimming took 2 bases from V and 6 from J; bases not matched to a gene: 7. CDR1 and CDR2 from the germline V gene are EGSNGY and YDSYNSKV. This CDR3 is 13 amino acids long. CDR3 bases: TGTGCCACCTGGGACGATCCAGGTTATAAGAAACTCTTT. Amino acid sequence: CATWDDPGYKKLF.

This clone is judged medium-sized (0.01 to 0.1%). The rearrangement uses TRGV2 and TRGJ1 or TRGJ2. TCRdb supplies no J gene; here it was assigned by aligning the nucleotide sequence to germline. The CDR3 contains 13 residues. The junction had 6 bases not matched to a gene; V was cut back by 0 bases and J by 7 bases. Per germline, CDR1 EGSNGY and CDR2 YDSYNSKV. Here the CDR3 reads CATWDGRSYKKLF. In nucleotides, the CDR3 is TGTGCCACCTGGGACGGGCGAAGCTATAAGAAACTCTTT.

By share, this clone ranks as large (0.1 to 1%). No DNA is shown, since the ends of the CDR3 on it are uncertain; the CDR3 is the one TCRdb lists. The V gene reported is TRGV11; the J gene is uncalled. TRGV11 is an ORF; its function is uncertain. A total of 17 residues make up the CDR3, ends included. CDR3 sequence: CTTVPAGLGTNYYKKLF.

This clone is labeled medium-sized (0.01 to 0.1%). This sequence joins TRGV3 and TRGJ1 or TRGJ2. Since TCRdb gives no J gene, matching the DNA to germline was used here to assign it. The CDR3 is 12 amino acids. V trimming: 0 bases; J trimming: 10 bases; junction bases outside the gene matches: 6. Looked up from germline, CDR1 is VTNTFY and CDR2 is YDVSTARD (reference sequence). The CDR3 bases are TGTGCCACCTGGGACAGGGAATGCAAGAAACTCTTT. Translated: CATWDRECKKLF.

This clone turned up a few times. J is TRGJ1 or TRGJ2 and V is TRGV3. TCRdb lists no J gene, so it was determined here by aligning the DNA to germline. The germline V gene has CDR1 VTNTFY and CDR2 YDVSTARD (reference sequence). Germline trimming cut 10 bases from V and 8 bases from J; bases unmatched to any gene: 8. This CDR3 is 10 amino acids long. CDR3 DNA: TGTGCCACTCTCCCCGATAAGAAACTCTTT. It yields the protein CATLPDKKLF.

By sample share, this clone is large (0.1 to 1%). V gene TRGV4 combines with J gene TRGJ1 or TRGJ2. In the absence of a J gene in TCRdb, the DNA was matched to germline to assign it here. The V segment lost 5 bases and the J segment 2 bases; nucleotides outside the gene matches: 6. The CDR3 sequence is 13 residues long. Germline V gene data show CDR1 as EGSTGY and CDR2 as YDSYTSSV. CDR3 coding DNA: TGTGCCACCTGGGCCCCAGATTATTATAAGAAACTCTTT. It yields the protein CATWAPDYYKKLF.

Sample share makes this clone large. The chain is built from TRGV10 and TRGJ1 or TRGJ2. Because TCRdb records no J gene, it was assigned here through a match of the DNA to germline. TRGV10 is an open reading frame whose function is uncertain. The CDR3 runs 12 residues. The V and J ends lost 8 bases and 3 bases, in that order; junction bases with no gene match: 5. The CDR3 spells CAAWAFYYKKLF. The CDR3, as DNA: TGTGCTGCGTGGGCGTTTTATTATAAGAAACTCTTT.

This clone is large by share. Written as DNA, the CDR3 is TGTGCCACCTGGGATATAAGGGAAAGGGGTAGTGATTGGATCAAGACGTTT. The encoded protein is CATWDIRERGSDWIKTF. The V call is TRGV8, the J call TRGJP2. The J gene, missing from TCRdb, was assigned here through DNA to germline matching. Germline V gene sequence: CDR1 VENAVY, CDR2 YDSYNSRV. The CDR3 has 17 residues. J was trimmed by 3 bases and V by 2 bases; bases with no gene match: 12.

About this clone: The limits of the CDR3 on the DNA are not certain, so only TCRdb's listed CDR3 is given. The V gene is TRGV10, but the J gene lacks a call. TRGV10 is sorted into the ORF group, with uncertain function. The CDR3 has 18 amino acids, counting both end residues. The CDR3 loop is CAAWRIIIRNSLAVEQHF.

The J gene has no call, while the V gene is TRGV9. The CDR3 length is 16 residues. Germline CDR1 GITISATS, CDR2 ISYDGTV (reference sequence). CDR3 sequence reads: CALWEVHERGGSSKLF. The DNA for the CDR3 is TGTGCCTTGTGGGAGGTGCACGAGCGTGGGGGAAGTAGCAAACTCTTT.

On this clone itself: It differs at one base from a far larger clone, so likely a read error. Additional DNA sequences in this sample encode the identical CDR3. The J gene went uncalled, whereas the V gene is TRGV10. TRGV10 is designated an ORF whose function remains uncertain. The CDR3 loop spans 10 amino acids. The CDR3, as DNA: TGTGCTGCGTGGGATCATAAGAAGCTCTTT. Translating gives CAAWDHKKLF.

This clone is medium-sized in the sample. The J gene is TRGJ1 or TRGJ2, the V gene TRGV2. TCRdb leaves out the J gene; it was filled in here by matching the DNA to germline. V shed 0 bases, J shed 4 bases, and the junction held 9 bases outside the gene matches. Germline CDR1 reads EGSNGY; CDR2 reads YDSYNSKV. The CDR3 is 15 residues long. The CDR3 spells CATWDGQGWYYKKLF. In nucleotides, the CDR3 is TGTGCCACCTGGGACGGGCAAGGGTGGTATTATAAGAAACTCTTT.

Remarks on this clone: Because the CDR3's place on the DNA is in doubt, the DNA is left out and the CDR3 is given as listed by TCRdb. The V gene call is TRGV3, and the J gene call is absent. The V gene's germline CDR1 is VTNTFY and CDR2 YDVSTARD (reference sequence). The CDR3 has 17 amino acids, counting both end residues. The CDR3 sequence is CATWSIHRNSLAVEQHF.

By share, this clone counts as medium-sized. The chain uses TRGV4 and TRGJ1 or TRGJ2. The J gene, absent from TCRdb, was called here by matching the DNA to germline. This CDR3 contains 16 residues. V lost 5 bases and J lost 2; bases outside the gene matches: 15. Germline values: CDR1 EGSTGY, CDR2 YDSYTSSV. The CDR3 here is CATWAKKDWDYYKKLF. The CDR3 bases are TGTGCCACCTGGGCAAAGAAAGATTGGGATTATTATAAGAAACTCTTT.

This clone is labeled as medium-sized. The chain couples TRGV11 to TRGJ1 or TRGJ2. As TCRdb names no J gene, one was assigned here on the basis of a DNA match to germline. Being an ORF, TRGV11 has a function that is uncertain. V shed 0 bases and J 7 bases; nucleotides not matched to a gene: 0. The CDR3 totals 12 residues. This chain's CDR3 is CACWIRHYKKLF. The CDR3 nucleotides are TGTGCCTGCTGGATTAGGCACTATAAGAAACTCTTT.

For the CDR3, the DNA is TGTGCCACCTGGGACAATAAGAAACTCTTT. This sequence encodes CATWDNKKLF. This rearrangement joins TRGV2 to TRGJ1 or TRGJ2. No J gene is reported in TCRdb; it was inferred here by comparing the DNA with germline. Germline V CDR1 and CDR2: EGSNGY, YDSYNSKV. The J segment lost 8 bases and the V segment lost 3 bases, leaving 1 base of the junction unmatched. The CDR3 is made up of 10 amino acids.

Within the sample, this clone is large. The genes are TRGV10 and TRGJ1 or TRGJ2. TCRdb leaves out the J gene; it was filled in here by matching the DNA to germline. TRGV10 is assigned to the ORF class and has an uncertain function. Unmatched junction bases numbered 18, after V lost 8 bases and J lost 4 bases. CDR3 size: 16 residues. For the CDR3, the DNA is TGTGCTGCGTGGGATTATATGGGGGTATGCTATTATAAGAAACTCTTT. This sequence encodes CAAWDYMGVCYYKKLF.